The entry below gives a single TCR beta chain sequence along with its context. The antigen it binds to is not known. The sample holds no much larger clone one base away, and base qualities are not on file. These data belong to a study of beta chain features in type 1 diabetes (dated by TCRdb to about 2018). Describing the broader study: No differences in mean age, gender distribution, total cell number or subset yield were found between patients and healthy donors. A total of roughly 98,000,000 sorted cells were examined across all samples, and RNA yield correlated strongly with the number of cells per subset. The study compared the TCRB repertoires of sorted circulating CD4+ T cell subsets in recently diagnosed type 1 diabetes patients with those in matched healthy donors. Regulatory and stem cell-like memory subsets were obtained from only 8 patients and roughly 8 healthy donors, while naive and central memory subsets were obtained from all 30 or so donors.

Each donor gave one peripheral blood draw, about 110 mL on average, collected into heparinised tubes. A BD FACSAria II was used to sort naive, central memory, regulatory and stem cell-like memory CD4+ T cells with a panel that included CD45RO, CCR7, CD25, CD127, CD95 and CD27. Every sorted population had a purity above 95%. PBMCs were isolated immediately by Lymphoprep density gradient centrifugation and stained directly without culture. So that batch effects would be minimized, each experiment stained and sorted samples in pairs, pairing one healthy donor with one patient. The germline V gene (reference sequence) supplies CDR1 LNHDA and CDR2 SQIVND. The germline V end is reduced by 6 bases and the J end by 6 bases; junction bases left unmatched: 6. The CDR3, from cysteine to phenylalanine, totals 14 residues. Just CDR3 DNA is preserved here, 42 bases in frame from base 1. All of the isolated RNA was reverse transcribed with the High Capacity cDNA Reverse Transcription Kit, so expressed TCRB transcripts were sequenced. Naive, central memory and regulatory T cell samples underwent deep immunoSEQ sequencing, averaging around 3.9 million total reads per sample. Sorted cells were lysed in RLT buffer and RNA was extracted with DNase-treated RNeasy Micro or Mini kits, depending on cell number. To prevent cross-contamination, every cell subset was processed on its own, while patient and healthy donor samples were processed together. TCRB sequences were amplified from cDNA with the immunoSEQ multiplex PCR, producing 87-bp fragments spanning the CDR3 region. The amplicons were sequenced using the Illumina HiSeq platform. The original methods were these. Synthetic template baselines were used to correct PCR bias computationally, reads within Hamming distance 2 were collapsed, and singletons that could not be merged were discarded. Reads were aligned to IMGT to assign V, D and J genes, CDR3 length, and insertions or deletions at six rearrangement sites. Within each subset, clonotype counts were normalized to sorted cell number, and only after that were true diversity and Gini coefficients computed with the tcR R package. The overlap coefficient, calculated on TCRB nucleotide sequences, was used to measure repertoire sharing. As a proxy for the pre-selection repertoire, out-of-frame TCRB sequences from naive cells were analyzed. As stored in TCRdb, this immuneACCESS dataset retains in-frame rearrangements with V and J assigned. A fraction of the clones does not appear; measured against another copy, unresolved V genes explain less than half of the discrepancy, and the remainder lacks a known reason. V and J calls and clone size follow that table, whereas D and trimming were derived from the DNA. The sample table contains 200,000 to 250,000 clones; only one count was recorded for about 15% of them. The top ten clones comprise approximately 0.018% of the sample.

What the research found in general, with its limitations: Naive, central memory and regulatory TCRB repertoires appeared more similar among patients than among healthy donors. Sequencing cDNA rather than genomic DNA could over-represent highly expressing activated cells, although activation and CD3 levels did not differ between groups. Because small numbers of individuals were included in the HLA sub-analyses, any influence of HLA type on TCRB rearrangement was left unresolved. Shorter templates might have been favored by PCR, but patient and control samples were amplified and corrected together, so both groups would have been affected equally by any skew. Type 1 diabetes patients showed a moderate but significant shortening of TCRB CDR3 length in all four CD4+ subsets. Patients with type 1 diabetes made fewer insertions and deleted more nucleotides at VDJ recombination sites, implying thymic rearrangement abnormalities.

The V and J segments used are TRBV19 and TRBJ1-5, with 9 bases matching TRBD1. Sample: naive CD4+ T cells from blood. This sample's cell subset or site label indicates: true naive CD4+ T cells. The origin of this receptor is a man between 25 and 39 years old with type 1 diabetes. The CDR3 sequence is CASRRTGEGQPQHF. The DNA sequence follows: TGTGCCAGTAGAAGGACAGGGGAAGGTCAGCCCCAGCATTTT.